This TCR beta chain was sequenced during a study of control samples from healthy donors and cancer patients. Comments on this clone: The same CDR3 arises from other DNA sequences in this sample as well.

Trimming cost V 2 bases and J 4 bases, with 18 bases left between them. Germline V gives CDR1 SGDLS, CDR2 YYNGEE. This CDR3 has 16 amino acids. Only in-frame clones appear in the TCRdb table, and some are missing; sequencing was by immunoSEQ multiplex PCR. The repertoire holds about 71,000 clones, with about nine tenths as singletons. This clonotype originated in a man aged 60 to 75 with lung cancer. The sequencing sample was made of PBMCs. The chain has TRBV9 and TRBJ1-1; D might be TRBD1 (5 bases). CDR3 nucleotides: TGTGCCAGCAGCGTCCAGGCCAGGGTTGAAGGCACTGAAGCTTTCTTT. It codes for CASSVQARVEGTEAFF.